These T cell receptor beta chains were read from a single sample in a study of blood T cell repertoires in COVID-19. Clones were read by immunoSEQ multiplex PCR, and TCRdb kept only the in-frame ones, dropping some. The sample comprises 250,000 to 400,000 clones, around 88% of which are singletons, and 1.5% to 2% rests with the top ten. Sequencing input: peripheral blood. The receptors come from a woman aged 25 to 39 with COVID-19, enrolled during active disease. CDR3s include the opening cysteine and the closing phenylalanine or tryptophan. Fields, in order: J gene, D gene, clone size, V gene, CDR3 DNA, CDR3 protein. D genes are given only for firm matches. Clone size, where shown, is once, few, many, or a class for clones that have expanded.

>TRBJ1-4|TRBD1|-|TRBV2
TGTGCCAGCATGCAGGGGGCAAGCGAAAAACTGTTTTTT
CASMQGASEKLFF
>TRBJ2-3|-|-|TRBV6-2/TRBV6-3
TGTGCCAGCAGTTCCAGACAGGAGGGCACAGATACGCAGTATTTT
CASSSRQEGTDTQYF
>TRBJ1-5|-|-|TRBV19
TGTGCCAGTAGTATTATCCCGGCGGGTCAGCCCCAGCATTTT
CASSIIPAGQPQHF
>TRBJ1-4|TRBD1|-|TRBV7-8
TGTGCCAGCAGCTTAGGCACAGGGGCGTATGAAAAACTGTTTTTT
CASSLGTGAYEKLFF
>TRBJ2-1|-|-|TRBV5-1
TGCGCCAGCAGCCCCCTCCCATACGCTAACAATGAGCAGTTCTTC
CASSPLPYANNEQFF
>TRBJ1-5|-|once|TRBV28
TGTGCCAGCAGTTCAGATTTCAGGGGCCACAGTCAGCCCCAGCATTTT
CASSSDFRGHSQPQHF
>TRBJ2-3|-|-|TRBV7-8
TGTGCCAGCAGCTTTTGGGAGGATACGCAGTATTTT
CASSFWEDTQYF
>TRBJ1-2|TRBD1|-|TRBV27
TGTGCCAGCAGTTCCCCCCAACAGGGGTACTATGGCTACACCTTC
CASSSPQQGYYGYTF
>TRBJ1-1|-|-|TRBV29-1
TGCAGCGTTGAAGGGGCGGCAGGGATTGAAGCTTTCTTT
CSVEGAAGIEAFF
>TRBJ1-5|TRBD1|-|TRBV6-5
TGTGCCAGCAGTAGGACAGGGGGCAACCAGCCCCAGCATTTT
CASSRTGGNQPQHF
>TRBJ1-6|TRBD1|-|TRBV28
TGTGCCAGCAGTTGGGGGTGGGACAGGGGTAATTCACCCCTCCACTTT
CASSWGWDRGNSPLHF
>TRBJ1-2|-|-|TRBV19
TGTGCCAGTAGTACAGGGCTGCTGAATGGCTACACCTTC
CASSTGLLNGYTF
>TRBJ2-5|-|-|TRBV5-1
TGCGCCAGCAGCTCGGGGCTAAGCGGGTCACAGTCCCAGTACTTC
CASSSGLSGSQSQYF
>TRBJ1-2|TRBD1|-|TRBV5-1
TGCGCCAGCAGCTTGTTCCCGGGACAGGGACTGTCGCCTTTCTTGTATGGCTACACCTTC
CASSLFPGQGLSPFLYGYTF
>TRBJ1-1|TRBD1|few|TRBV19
TGTGCCAGTAGTATACGAACAGGGGGTCCCACTGAAGCTTTCTTT
CASSIRTGGPTEAFF
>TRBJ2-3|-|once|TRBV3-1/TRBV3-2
TGTGCCAGCAGCCCGAGACAGGACACAGATACGCAGTATTTT
CASSPRQDTDTQYF
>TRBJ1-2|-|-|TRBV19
TGTGCCAGTAGTGTCCTACCAGGGGCTAATGGCTACACCTTC
CASSVLPGANGYTF
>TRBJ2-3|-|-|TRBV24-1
TGTGCCAGCTCCCCGGCGGGCACAGATACGCAGTATTTT
CASSPAGTDTQYF
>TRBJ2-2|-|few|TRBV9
TGTGCCAGCAGCGTGTCAGGGAACACCGGGGAGCTGTTTTTT
CASSVSGNTGELFF
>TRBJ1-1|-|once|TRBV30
TGTGCCTGGAGCCGACAGACGGCTTTCTTT
CAWSRQTAFF
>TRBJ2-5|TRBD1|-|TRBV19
TGTGCCAGTAGCCAAGGGGGCCGTTTGCCCAAGGGGTTAGAGACCCAGTACTTC
CASSQGGRLPKGLETQYF
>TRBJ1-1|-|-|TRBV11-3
TGTGCCAGCAGCTTAGACCGGGGTCTGGAAGCTTTCTTT
CASSLDRGLEAFF
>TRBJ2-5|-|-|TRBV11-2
TGTGCCAGCAGCTTAGGAAGGTGGACTGCCCCTCCAGGGACCCAGTACTTC
CASSLGRWTAPPGTQYF
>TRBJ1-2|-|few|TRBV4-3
TGCGCCAGCAGCCAAGATAGAGGCGGTGCCTATGGCTACACCTTC
CASSQDRGGAYGYTF
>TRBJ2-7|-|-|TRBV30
TGTGCCTGGACAACAGGTCCGGAGCAGTACTTC
CAWTTGPEQYF
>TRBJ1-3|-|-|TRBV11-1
TGTGCCAGCAGCTTAATGGAGGCTAGCGGAAACACCATATATTTT
CASSLMEASGNTIYF
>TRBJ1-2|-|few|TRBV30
TGTGCCTGGAGTCCGGGGAACATCTATGGCTACACCTTC
CAWSPGNIYGYTF
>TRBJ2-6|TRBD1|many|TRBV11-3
TGTGCCAGCAGCTCACAGGGGGTTGGGGCCAACGTCCTGACTTTC
CASSSQGVGANVLTF
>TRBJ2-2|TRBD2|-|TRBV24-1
TGTGCCACCAGTGATCCCCGGACTAGAACCGGGGAGCTGTTTTTT
CATSDPRTRTGELFF
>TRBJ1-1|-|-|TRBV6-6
TGTGCCAGCAGTTACTCCTCAGGGTTCACTGAAGCTTTCTTT
CASSYSSGFTEAFF
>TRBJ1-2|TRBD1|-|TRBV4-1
TGCGCCAGCAGCCTCCAACAGGGGGCAAATTATGGCTACACCTTC
CASSLQQGANYGYTF
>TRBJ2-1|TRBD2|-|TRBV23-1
TGCGCCAGCAGTCAAGAGGGCGGGGGGATCGATGAGCAGTTCTTC
CASSQEGGGIDEQFF
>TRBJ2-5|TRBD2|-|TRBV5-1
TGCGCCAGCAGCCCCCTTAGCGGGGGTGGCGAGACCCAGTACTTC
CASSPLSGGGETQYF
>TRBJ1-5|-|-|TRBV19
TGTGCCAGTAGTATAGCCTCCCGAGGCAATCAGCCCCAGCATTTT
CASSIASRGNQPQHF
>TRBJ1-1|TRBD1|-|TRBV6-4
TGTGCCAGCAGTGACACACAGGGGCCGAACACTGAAGCTTTCTTT
CASSDTQGPNTEAFF
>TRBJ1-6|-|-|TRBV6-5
TGTGCCAGCAGTTACTTGGACAGTCCTAATTCACCCCTCCACTTT
CASSYLDSPNSPLHF
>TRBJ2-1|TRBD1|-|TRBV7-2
TGTGCCAGCAGCTTCAGGGGGACAGGGTACTACAATGAGCAGTTCTTC
CASSFRGTGYYNEQFF
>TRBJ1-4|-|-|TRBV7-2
TGTGCCAGCAGCCTCAGGGTAGCTAATGAAAAACTGTTTTTT
CASSLRVANEKLFF
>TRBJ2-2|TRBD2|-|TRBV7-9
TGTGCCAGCAGCCTTGGGACTAGCTACGCCCCCGGGGAGCTGTTTTTT
CASSLGTSYAPGELFF
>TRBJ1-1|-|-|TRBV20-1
TGCAGTGCTAGAGAGGACCGGGGAGCTTTCTTT
CSAREDRGAFF
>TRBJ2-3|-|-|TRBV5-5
TGTGCCAGCAGCCCGGGACTCCACGAGGGCGATACGCAGTATTTT
CASSPGLHEGDTQYF
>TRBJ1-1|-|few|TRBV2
TGTGCCAGCAGTGTAGACAGTATGTACATGAACACTGAAGCTTTCTTT
CASSVDSMYMNTEAFF
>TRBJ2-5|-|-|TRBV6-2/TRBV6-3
TGTGCCAGCAGTGCCTCCAGTCGCTCAGGGACCCAGTACTTC
CASSASSRSGTQYF